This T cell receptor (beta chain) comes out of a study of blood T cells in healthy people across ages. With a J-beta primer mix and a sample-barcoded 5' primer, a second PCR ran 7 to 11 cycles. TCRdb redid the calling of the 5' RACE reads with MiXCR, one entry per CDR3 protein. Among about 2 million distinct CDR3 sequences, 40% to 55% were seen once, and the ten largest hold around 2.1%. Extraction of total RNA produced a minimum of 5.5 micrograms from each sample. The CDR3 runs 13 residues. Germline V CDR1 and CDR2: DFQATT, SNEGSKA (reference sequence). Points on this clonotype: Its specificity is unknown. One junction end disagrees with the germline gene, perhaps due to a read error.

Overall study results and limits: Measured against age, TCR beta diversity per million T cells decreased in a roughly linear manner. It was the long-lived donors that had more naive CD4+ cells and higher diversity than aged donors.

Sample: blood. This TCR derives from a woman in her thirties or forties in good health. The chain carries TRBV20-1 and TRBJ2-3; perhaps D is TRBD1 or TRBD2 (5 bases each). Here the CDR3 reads CSAPGRTTDTLYF. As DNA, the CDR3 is TGCAGTGCTCCGGGACGGACCACAGATACGCTGTATTTT.